These 32 T cell receptor beta chains came from one sample sequenced in a study of identical twins. TCRdb used MiXCR to reprocess the 5' RACE reads, holding one entry per CDR3 protein. Among around 450,000 distinct CDR3 sequences listed, 14% were seen once. This sample was also put to use in a study of yellow fever vaccine responses in identical twins.

What was sequenced was CD4+ T cells sorted from blood. The source of these receptors is a woman aged 18-29 years in good health.

The CDR3, as DNA: TGTGCCAGCAGCTTAGGCCTCGGGGGGCACTACAATGAGCAGTTCTTC. It encodes CASSLGLGGHYNEQFF. The chain recombines TRBV13 with TRBJ2-1; a possible D gene is TRBD2 (7 bases). CDR3 length equals 16 residues. With 0 bases removed from V and 3 bases from J, the gap between germline ends came to 12 bases. Germline V gene lookup returns CDR1 PRHDT and CDR2 FYEKMQ (reference sequence).

The table lists this clonotype with many counts. CDR3 protein: CASSYSWGIDEQYF. The CDR3 bases are TGTGCCAGCAGTTACTCGTGGGGAATTGACGAGCAGTACTTC. V gene TRBV6-2 or TRBV6-3 combines with J gene TRBJ2-7, with D unresolved. This CDR3 is 14 amino acids long. CDR1 MNHEY and CDR2 SVGEGT come from the germline V gene. V dropped 0 bases and J dropped 5 bases, with 11 bases sitting between them.

This sequence joins TRBV11-3 and TRBJ2-2; D ambiguous. Trimming took off 1 base at V and 7 bases at J, with 7 bases between the two ends. CDR3 length: 13 amino acids. From germline, CDR1 is SGHNT and CDR2 YENEEA. The CDR3 sequence is CASSLAIGGELFF. CDR3 nucleotides: TGTGCCAGCAGCTTAGCTATCGGCGGGGAGCTGTTTTTT.

This clonotype was picked up many times. The V and J genes are TRBV7-2 and TRBJ2-1; 10 nucleotides match TRBD2. After removal of 1 base from V and 4 bases from J, the junction contained 4 bases not matched to a gene. The CDR3 has 16 amino acids. The germline V gene encodes CDR1 SGHTA and CDR2 FQGNSA. The CDR3 nucleotides are TGTGCCAGCAGCTTAGGAGGACTAGCGGTATACAATGAGCAGTTCTTC. It yields the protein CASSLGGLAVYNEQFF.

This clonotype turned up a few times. This chain connects TRBV6-5 to TRBJ2-7; 11 nucleotides match TRBD2. Germline V CDR1 and CDR2: MNHEY, SVGAGI. After removal of 0 bases from V and 6 bases from J, the junction contained 4 bases not matched to a gene. The CDR3 contains 15 residues. The CDR3 nucleotides are TGTGCCAGCAGTTACTCCCTAGCGGGAGGTGCCGAGCAGTACTTC. It codes for CASSYSLAGGAEQYF.

This clonotype was observed a few times. This chain uses TRBV4-3 with TRBJ2-1; 7 bases align to TRBD2. The germline V gene has CDR1 LGHNA and CDR2 YSLEER. The CDR3 loop spans 17 amino acids. Trimming at V came to 1 base and at J to 4 bases, leaving 10 bases not matched to a gene. CDR3 in DNA: TGCGCCAGCAGCCAAGTCACTTCCGGGAGGACTTACAATGAGCAGTTCTTC. It is translated as CASSQVTSGRTYNEQFF.

Ten or more counts support this clonotype. V is TRBV29-1 and J is TRBJ2-1, with unresolved D. V lost 4 bases and J 6 bases, leaving 7 bases between the germline ends. This CDR3 is built from 11 residues. Germline CDR1 and CDR2: SQVTM and ANQGSEA. The CDR3 spells CSVVSSNEQFF. The CDR3, as DNA: TGCAGCGTTGTCTCCAGCAATGAGCAGTTCTTC.

V is TRBV6-5 and J is TRBJ2-1, with TRBD2 matching over 7 bases. The CDR3 is 14 residues long. With 6 bases clipped from V and 4 bases from J, the junction kept 6 bases outside the gene matches. In germline, CDR1 is MNHEY, CDR2 SVGAGI. CDR3: CASSLTSRYNEQFF. CDR3 nucleotides: TGTGCCAGCAGCTTGACTAGCCGGTACAATGAGCAGTTCTTC.

This clonotype came up a few times. The V call is TRBV24-1, the J call TRBJ2-4; the match to TRBD2 covers 7 bases. The CDR3 spans 14 residues. In germline, CDR1 is KGHDR, CDR2 SFDVKD. The ends lost 5 bases at V and 3 bases at J; junction bases unmatched: 3. Here the CDR3 reads CATSAPGGKNIQYF. The CDR3 nucleotides are TGTGCCACCAGTGCCCCGGGGGGCAAAAACATTCAGTACTTC.

This clonotype turned up a few times. The V and J genes are TRBV29-1 and TRBJ2-3; possibly TRBD2 for D (6 bases). Germline V gene lookup returns CDR1 SQVTM and CDR2 ANQGSEA. The CDR3 runs 12 residues. V was cut by 5 bases and J by 6 bases, with 12 bases left in between. CDR3 region: CSVPPGGDTQYF. DNA for the CDR3: TGCAGCGTTCCCCCTGGGGGGGATACGCAGTATTTT.

This clonotype was counted between two and nine times. The chain has TRBV2 and TRBJ1-2; D remains unclear. The CDR3 is 11 amino acids. The V end was cut by 4 bases, the J end by 5 bases, with 5 bases between. The V gene's germline CDR1 is SNHLY and CDR2 FYNNEI. For the CDR3, the DNA is TGTGCCAGCAGTGTGGCGTATGGCTACACCTTC. It translates to CASSVAYGYTF.

This clonotype appeared a few times. The V call is TRBV7-2, the J call TRBJ2-4, with D perhaps TRBD2 (5 bases). Trimming removed 3 bases from V and 3 bases from J, with 6 bases in between. The CDR3 runs 13 residues. CDR1 is SGHTA and CDR2 is FQGNSA in the germline V gene. CDR3 nucleotide sequence: TGTGCCAGCAGCTTGAGGGACAAAAACATTCAGTACTTC. Amino acids: CASSLRDKNIQYF.

Only a few counts were recorded for this clonotype. V usage is TRBV7-8 and J usage is TRBJ2-1, with 15 bases fitting TRBD2. The CDR3 consists of 17 residues. The trim removed 4 bases at V and 8 bases at J, leaving 9 bases unmatched. Per the germline V gene, CDR1 is SGHVS and CDR2 is FQNEAQ. This CDR3 reads CASSSRTSGGAVYEQFF. CDR3 nucleotides: TGTGCCAGCAGCTCTAGGACTAGCGGGGGGGCCGTTTATGAGCAGTTCTTC.

J is TRBJ1-5 and V is TRBV6-1; possible D gene TRBD1, 6 bases. Per the germline V gene, CDR1 is MNHNS and CDR2 is SASEGT. Trimming cost V 6 bases and J 0 bases, with 9 bases left between them. There are 14 residues in the CDR3. The CDR3 DNA is TGTGCCAGCAGCAGGGGAAATAGCAATCAGCCCCAGCATTTT. Its translation: CASSRGNSNQPQHF.

The table lists this clonotype with a few counts. V usage is TRBV19 and J usage is TRBJ2-3; 8 nucleotides align to TRBD2. The CDR3 consists of 14 residues. V dropped 5 bases and J dropped 3; count of bases not matched to a gene: 4. CDR1 is LNHDA, CDR2 SQIVND, per germline (reference sequence). The CDR3 spells CASSPGLVTDTQYF. For the CDR3, the DNA is TGTGCCAGTAGTCCGGGACTAGTTACAGATACGCAGTATTTT.

This clonotype was observed a few times. V usage is TRBV6-5 and J usage is TRBJ1-2, with a weak D call TRBD1 (6 bases). The V gene lost 0 bases and the J gene lost 4 bases, with 12 bases spanning the gap. The CDR3 totals 15 residues. CDR1 and CDR2 (germline): MNHEY, SVGAGI. The CDR3 reads CASSYSGALSYGYTF. The CDR3 coding sequence is TGTGCCAGCAGTTACTCGGGGGCGTTGAGCTATGGCTACACCTTC.

In its sample, this clonotype was seen a few times. This rearrangement joins TRBV14 to TRBJ2-1, with D perhaps TRBD1 or TRBD2 (6 bases each). The CDR3 is 15 amino acids. Trimming left V 4 bases short and J 6 bases short, with 16 bases between. CDR1 is SGHDN and CDR2 is FVKESK in the germline V gene. The CDR3 bases are TGTGCCAGCAGCCCTCGCGGGACACTTTCCAATGAGCAGTTCTTC. This gives the protein CASSPRGTLSNEQFF.

This clonotype was counted ten times or more. V is TRBV21-1 and J is TRBJ1-5; the table assigns TRBD1, which was not confirmed against the DNA. TRBV21-1 is assigned pseudogene status. This CDR3 spans 22 amino acids. CDR3 in DNA: TGTGCCAGCAGCAATTTTCACCTCCCGGGACAGGGGAACCCCAGGGGCAATCAGCCCCAGCATTTT. Its translation is CASSNFHLPGQGNPRGNQPQHF.

This clonotype was observed a handful of times. This chain links TRBV20-1 with TRBJ2-5; tentatively, D is TRBD1 (7 bases). Trimming removed 6 bases from V and 2 bases from J, with 16 bases in between. The CDR3 covers 14 residues. CDR1 is DFQATT, CDR2 SNEGSKA, per germline (reference sequence). In nucleotides, the CDR3 is TGCAGTGCCCGGAGGGGGCTAGTACAAGAGACCCAGTACTTC. This translates into CSARRGLVQETQYF.

The chain uses TRBV25-1 and TRBJ2-1; D possibly corresponds to TRBD2 (6 bases). This CDR3 spans 14 amino acids. Germline assignment: CDR1 MGHDK and CDR2 SYGVNS. V was shortened by 4 bases and J by 4 bases, with 11 bases between the two germline ends. The CDR3 reads CASSATRGYNEQFF. CDR3 sequence (DNA): TGTGCCAGCAGTGCGACCCGGGGGTACAATGAGCAGTTCTTC. Filled out from reference TRBV25-1 and TRBJ2-1, the complete variable domain reads EADIYQTPRYLVIGTGKKITLECSQTMGHDKMYWYQQDPGMELHLIHYSYGVNSTEKGDLSSESTVSRIRTEHFPLTLESARPSHTSQYLCASSATRGYNEQFFGPGTRLTVL.

A few counts support this clonotype. The genes are TRBV7-6 and TRBJ2-6; D gene ambiguous. Germline V gene data show CDR1 as SGHVS and CDR2 as FNYEAQ. This CDR3 contains 12 residues. Trimming shortened V by 9 bases and J by 2 bases, and 5 bases separated the two germline ends. In nucleotides, the CDR3 is TGTGCCAGTACCCCTGGGGCCAACGTCCTGACTTTC. Translation gives CASTPGANVLTF. Looking up the rest from reference TRBV7-6 and TRBJ2-6 gives the full variable domain: GAGVSQSPRYKVTKRGQDVALRCDPISGHVSLYWYRQALGQGPEFLTYFNYEAQQDKSGLPNDRFSAERPEGSISTLTIQRTEQRDSAMYRCASTPGANVLTFGAGSRLTVL.

V usage is TRBV28 and J usage is TRBJ2-7, with 9 bases that match TRBD2. Germline CDR1 is MDHEN and CDR2 is SYDVKM. V lost 7 bases, J lost 2 bases, and 12 bases stayed unmatched. The CDR3 totals 16 residues. CDR3 protein: CASNTLAGVIPYEQYF. As DNA, the CDR3 is TGTGCCAGCAATACCTTAGCGGGAGTGATCCCCTACGAGCAGTACTTC.

This clonotype was detected only a few times. The CDR3 sequence is CASSYSFRGGNEQFF. In nucleotides, the CDR3 is TGTGCCAGCAGTTACTCTTTCAGGGGTGGGAATGAGCAGTTCTTC. The chain recombines TRBV6-5 with TRBJ2-1, with D maybe TRBD1 (6 bases). Trimming pared 0 bases from V and 7 bases from J, leaving 13 bases between. Germline-derived CDR1 and CDR2 are MNHEY and SVGAGI. This CDR3 comprises 15 residues.

The V gene is TRBV3-1, the J gene TRBJ2-3; 7 nucleotides line up with TRBD1. The CDR3 is 14 amino acids. V lost 4 bases and J lost 11; bases outside the gene matches: 12. The V gene's germline CDR1 is LGHDT and CDR2 YNNKEL (reference sequence). CDR3 protein: CASSPEGGQPLQYF. The DNA of the CDR3 is TGTGCCAGCAGCCCCGAAGGGGGACAGCCATTGCAGTATTTT.

V and J are TRBV18 and TRBJ2-5, with 10 bases matching TRBD2. Germline trimming cut 3 bases from V and 6 bases from J; bases unmatched to any gene: 4. Germline CDR1 is KGHSH and CDR2 is LQKENI. The CDR3 spans 14 residues. The CDR3: CASSPSSGSKTQYF. The CDR3 nucleotides read TGTGCCAGCTCACCGTCTAGCGGGAGTAAGACCCAGTACTTC.

The chain uses TRBV19 and TRBJ2-5; D is ambiguous. Trimming shortened V by 3 bases and J by 2 bases, and 10 bases separated the two germline ends. CDR1 is LNHDA, CDR2 SQIVND, per germline (reference sequence). There are 14 residues in the CDR3. The CDR3 loop is CASSMGDKQETQYF. Here the CDR3 DNA reads TGTGCCAGTAGTATGGGTGACAAGCAAGAGACCCAGTACTTC.

This clonotype turned up a few times. The genes are TRBV24-1 and TRBJ2-1; the D gene is possibly TRBD2 (6 bases). Trimming removed 1 base from V and 13 bases from J, with 10 bases in between. The CDR3 spans 12 residues. In germline, CDR1 is KGHDR, CDR2 SFDVKD. CDR3 nucleotide sequence: TGTGCCACCAGTGATTTAGGGACTTTCCAGTTCTTC. Its protein is CATSDLGTFQFF.

This rearrangement joins TRBV18 to TRBJ2-7; D gene ambiguous. The CDR3 is 12 residues long. Trimming removed 2 bases at V and 4 bases at J, with 6 bases between. Germline V lookup: CDR1 KGHSH, CDR2 LQKENI. CDR3 sequence (DNA): TGTGCCAGCTCACCAGAGCATTACGAGCAGTACTTC. This encodes CASSPEHYEQYF.

This chain uses TRBV10-3 with TRBJ2-2, with 10 positions matching TRBD2. The CDR3 has 15 residues. Germline assignment: CDR1 ENHRY and CDR2 SYGVKD. The ends lost 5 bases at V and 4 bases at J; junction bases unmatched: 4. CDR3 residues: CAISNPSGSTGELFF. Written as DNA, the CDR3 is TGTGCCATCAGTAATCCTAGCGGGAGCACCGGGGAGCTGTTTTTT.

V gene TRBV4-3 combines with J gene TRBJ2-3; tentatively, D is TRBD1 or TRBD2 (6 bases each). The CDR3 loop spans 18 amino acids. Germline V lookup: CDR1 LGHNA, CDR2 YSLEER. Trimming removed 2 bases from V and 0 bases from J, with 18 bases in between. The CDR3, as DNA: TGCGCCAGCAGCCAAAGGGTCTCTTCGGGGGCTAGCACAGATACGCAGTATTTT. The encoded protein is CASSQRVSSGASTDTQYF.

The V call is TRBV12-3 or TRBV12-4, the J call TRBJ2-1; possibly TRBD1 for D (5 bases). The CDR3 sequence is 15 residues long. Between the trimmed V and J ends, which lost 5 bases and 4 bases, there was a span of 15 bases. The CDR3 sequence: CASSQKAGPYNEQFF. The CDR3 DNA follows: TGTGCCAGCAGTCAAAAGGCAGGGCCTTACAATGAGCAGTTCTTC.

This clonotype appeared a few times. The chain employs TRBV3-1 and TRBJ2-7, with 9 bases fitting TRBD2. V gave up 4 bases and J gave up 1 base; unmatched junction bases: 20. This CDR3 region has 20 residues. Germline V gene data show CDR1 as LGHDT and CDR2 as YNNKEL (reference sequence). The CDR3 DNA reads as TGTGCCAGCAGCCCTATACATTTAGCGGGAGTAGGTATTGGGTCCTACGAGCAGTACTTC. It encodes CASSPIHLAGVGIGSYEQYF.